Following are 14 T cell receptor beta chains from one sample sequenced in a study of technical replicates of blood from several donors. The method was immunoSEQ multiplex PCR; TCRdb's version includes in-frame clones alone and lacks a portion of them. The table has tens of thousands of clones, 92% seen once. The sample consisted of T cells isolated from PBMCs. Source of these receptors: a human donor in good health.

CDR3 residues: CASGPAGGPHEQYF. CDR3 DNA sequence: TGTGCCAGCGGTCCAGCGGGAGGGCCCCACGAGCAGTACTTC. V usage is TRBV6-5 and J usage is TRBJ2-7; 10 bases map to TRBD2. V shed 8 bases and J 5 bases; nucleotides not matched to a gene: 9. Germline assignment: CDR1 MNHEY and CDR2 SVGAGI. The CDR3 extends over 14 amino acids.

With respect to this clone: In the same sample, other DNA sequences code for this CDR3. The V call is TRBV19, the J call TRBJ2-1; TRBD2 aligns across 11 bases. V lost 3 bases and J lost 7; bases outside the gene matches: 5. The CDR3 loop spans 15 amino acids. The V gene's germline CDR1 is LNHDA and CDR2 SQIVND (reference sequence). CDR3 in DNA: TGTGCCAGTAGTATTGGGACTAGCGGTTATAATGAGCAGTTCTTC. Translating it yields CASSIGTSGYNEQFF.

The sample holds one count of this clone. The J gene is TRBJ1-2, the V gene TRBV6-6, with a tentative D call TRBD1 (6 bases). This CDR3 is built from 15 residues. CDR1 MNHNY and CDR2 SVGAGI come from the germline V gene (reference sequence). Deletions cut 0 bases from V and 3 bases from J, with 11 bases between. CDR3 nucleotides: TGTGCCAGCAGTTACTCAGGCAGGGGTGACTATGGCTACACCTTC. It is translated as CASSYSGRGDYGYTF.

This clone has a single count. The genes are TRBV9 and TRBJ2-1, with TRBD2 matching 10 bases. The germline V gene has CDR1 SGDLS and CDR2 YYNGEE. V shed 4 bases, J shed 4 bases, and the junction held 11 bases outside the gene matches. This CDR3 has 17 amino acids. The CDR3 bases are TGTGCCAGCAGCTCCCCCGACGGGACTAGCGTGTACAATGAGCAGTTCTTC. Residues: CASSSPDGTSVYNEQFF.

Only one count was recorded for this clone. The chain couples TRBV7-3 to TRBJ1-3; the D gene is possibly TRBD1 (5 bases). This CDR3 contains 12 residues. V lost 2 bases and J lost 10, with 9 bases in between. The germline CDR1 and CDR2 sequences are SGHTA and FQGTGA. The CDR3 DNA follows: TGTGCCAGCAGCTTAGGTGGGGGGACCATATATTTT. Its protein product is CASSLGGGTIYF.

The DNA for the CDR3 is TGCAGCGTGGGGGGGACTAGCGGGAGAAGAACCGGGGAGCTGTTTTTT. Amino acid sequence: CSVGGTSGRRTGELFF. This rearrangement joins TRBV29-1 to TRBJ2-2; 14 nucleotides agree with TRBD2. Germline assignment: CDR1 SQVTM and CDR2 ANQGSEA. V dropped 6 bases and J dropped 5; count of bases not matched to a gene: 8. CDR3 size: 16 residues.

The chain joins TRBV29-1 to TRBJ2-5; weak D call: TRBD1 (6 bases). The germline V and J ends were trimmed by 3 bases and 2 bases, with 7 bases remaining between them. CDR3 length: 12 amino acids. Germline V gene lookup returns CDR1 SQVTM and CDR2 ANQGSEA. CDR3 bases: TGCAGCGTTGACAGGGGTCAAGAGACCCAGTACTTC. It specifies CSVDRGQETQYF.

The chain uses TRBV28 and TRBJ1-5; TRBD1 is a possible D gene (5 bases). Germline CDR1 and CDR2: MDHEN and SYDVKM. V gave up 9 bases and J gave up 3 bases, with 18 bases separating them. CDR3 length equals 15 residues. The CDR3 DNA is TGTGCCAGTTCAGGGTCCCAAGTATACAATCAGCCCCAGCATTTT. The encoded protein is CASSGSQVYNQPQHF.

This rearrangement joins TRBV6-1 to TRBJ1-4; tentatively, D is TRBD1 (5 bases). This CDR3 has 13 amino acids. The germline V gene has CDR1 MNHNS and CDR2 SASEGT. Between the trimmed V and J ends, which lost 4 bases and 8 bases, there was a span of 11 bases. CDR3 in amino acids: CASSVRVAEKLFF. The CDR3 region has the DNA TGTGCCAGCAGTGTCAGGGTGGCGGAAAAACTGTTTTTT.

This sequence joins TRBV5-1 and TRBJ1-2, with 12 bases aligning to TRBD1. The CDR3 length is 18 residues. The germline V gene encodes CDR1 SGHRS and CDR2 YFSETQ. Losses at the gene ends were 0 bases for V and 7 bases for J; bases not matched to a gene: 13. CDR3 nucleotides: TGCGCCAGCAGCTTGGCCGGAGGGACAGGGGGCGCAGGGAGTGGCTACACCTTC. Amino acid sequence: CASSLAGGTGGAGSGYTF.

The chain is built from TRBV10-3 and TRBJ2-1; 9 bases agree with TRBD2. Germline CDR1 is ENHRY and CDR2 is SYGVKD. This CDR3 region has 15 residues. V lost 3 bases to trimming and J lost 5 bases; unmatched junction nucleotides: 5. CDR3: CAISETSGLNNEQFF. CDR3 nucleotides: TGTGCCATCAGTGAAACTAGCGGGCTCAACAATGAGCAGTTCTTC.

The CDR3 DNA reads as TGTGCCAGCGCAGGGTGGGGCTCTGGGGCCAACGTCCTGACTTTC. Translating gives CASAGWGSGANVLTF. The chain employs TRBV6-5 and TRBJ2-6; maybe TRBD1 (5 bases). Between the trimmed V and J ends, which lost 8 bases and 0 bases, there was a span of 11 bases. This CDR3 is built from 15 residues. Germline CDR1 MNHEY, CDR2 SVGAGI.

The rearrangement joins TRBV29-1 to TRBJ2-3; possibly TRBD1 for D (5 bases). Trimming shortened V by 2 bases and J by 2 bases, and 17 bases separated the two germline ends. The CDR3 runs 16 residues. CDR1 and CDR2 (germline): SQVTM, ANQGSEA. CDR3 nucleotide sequence: TGCAGCGTTGAATTCCAGGCAGGGTGGGTCACAGATACGCAGTATTTT. Its translation: CSVEFQAGWVTDTQYF.

This chain uses TRBV2 with TRBJ1-1; 10 bases are shared with TRBD1. V lost 6 bases and J lost 0; bases outside the gene matches: 4. This CDR3 has 15 amino acids. CDR1 SNHLY and CDR2 FYNNEI come from the germline V gene. CDR3 loop: CASRRDRGMNTEAFF. The CDR3 DNA follows: TGTGCCAGCAGGCGGGACAGGGGCATGAACACTGAAGCTTTCTTT.